A selection of T cell receptor beta chains follows, all from one sample in a study of CD8+CD57+ T cells in acquired aplastic anemia. TCRdb independently ran MiXCR on the reads; one entry per CDR3 protein. The sample includes about 160,000 distinct CDR3 sequences, roughly 45% of them seen just once. Sequenced material: sorted CD4+, CD8+, or CD8+CD57+ T cells (not recorded which) from PBMCs. These receptors were taken from a human donor in good health. Both conserved end residues are part of each CDR3. D genes are given only for firm matches. Some rows mark clone size as missing; the rest say once, few, many or name a class of expanded clone.

few | TRBJ2-2 | TRBV6-1 | TRBD2 | CASRPGLAGGNTGELFF | TGTGCCAGCAGACCGGGACTAGCGGGAGGAAACACCGGGGAGCTGTTTTTT
many | TRBJ2-5 | TRBV7-3 | NA | CASSSTTRTGETQYF | TGTGCCAGCAGCTCCACTACCAGGACTGGAGAGACCCAGTACTTC
many | TRBJ2-7 | TRBV20-1 | TRBD1 | CSAPLPGTGSYEQYF | TGCAGTGCTCCTCTCCCCGGGACAGGGAGCTACGAGCAGTACTTC
few | TRBJ1-2 | TRBV4-3 | TRBD1 | CASSQERQGFYGYTF | TGCGCCAGCAGCCAGGAAAGACAGGGTTTCTACGGCTACACCTTC
many | TRBJ2-3 | TRBV24-1 | TRBD1 | CATSDPGQGGIDTQYF | TGTGCCACCAGTGATCCGGGACAGGGAGGTATAGATACGCAGTATTTT
NA | TRBJ1-6 | TRBV7-2 | NA | CASSLAGVGKLHF | TGTGCCAGCAGCTTAGCGGGAGTTGGTAAACTCCACTTT
NA | TRBJ2-7 | TRBV9 | TRBD2 | CASSVGPSGRGGNVAYEQYF | TGTGCCAGCAGCGTAGGCCCTTCCGGGCGGGGGGGTAATGTAGCCTACGAGCAGTACTTC
NA | TRBJ2-7 | TRBV20-1 | TRBD2 | CSALLSGTSGSSYEQYF | TGCAGTGCTTTACTTTCCGGGACTAGCGGGAGCTCCTACGAGCAGTACTTC
NA | TRBJ2-7 | TRBV6-5 | NA | CASSYDTRDPDEQYF | TGTGCCAGCAGTTACGATACTAGGGACCCAGACGAGCAGTACTTC
NA | TRBJ2-7 | TRBV7-9 | NA | CASRSQGRYEQYF | TGTGCCAGCAGGTCACAGGGTAGGTACGAGCAGTACTTC
few | TRBJ2-5 | TRBV6-2/TRBV6-3 | TRBD2 | CASSYWTSGGQETQYF | TGTGCCAGCAGTTACTGGACTAGCGGGGGCCAAGAGACCCAGTACTTC
many | TRBJ2-7 | TRBV29-1 | NA | CSVVEGVDYEQYF | TGCAGCGTTGTGGAGGGGGTGGACTACGAGCAGTACTTC
many | TRBJ2-7 | TRBV2 | NA | CASSVQVEQYF | TGTGCCAGCAGTGTCCAGGTCGAGCAGTACTTC
many | TRBJ2-1 | TRBV15 | TRBD2 | CATSRGTSGGEQFF | TGTGCCACCAGCAGGGGGACTAGCGGGGGTGAGCAGTTCTTC
NA | TRBJ2-3 | TRBV15 | NA | CATSRGGAGTDTQYF | TGTGCCACCAGCAGAGGGGGGGCAGGCACAGATACGCAGTATTTT